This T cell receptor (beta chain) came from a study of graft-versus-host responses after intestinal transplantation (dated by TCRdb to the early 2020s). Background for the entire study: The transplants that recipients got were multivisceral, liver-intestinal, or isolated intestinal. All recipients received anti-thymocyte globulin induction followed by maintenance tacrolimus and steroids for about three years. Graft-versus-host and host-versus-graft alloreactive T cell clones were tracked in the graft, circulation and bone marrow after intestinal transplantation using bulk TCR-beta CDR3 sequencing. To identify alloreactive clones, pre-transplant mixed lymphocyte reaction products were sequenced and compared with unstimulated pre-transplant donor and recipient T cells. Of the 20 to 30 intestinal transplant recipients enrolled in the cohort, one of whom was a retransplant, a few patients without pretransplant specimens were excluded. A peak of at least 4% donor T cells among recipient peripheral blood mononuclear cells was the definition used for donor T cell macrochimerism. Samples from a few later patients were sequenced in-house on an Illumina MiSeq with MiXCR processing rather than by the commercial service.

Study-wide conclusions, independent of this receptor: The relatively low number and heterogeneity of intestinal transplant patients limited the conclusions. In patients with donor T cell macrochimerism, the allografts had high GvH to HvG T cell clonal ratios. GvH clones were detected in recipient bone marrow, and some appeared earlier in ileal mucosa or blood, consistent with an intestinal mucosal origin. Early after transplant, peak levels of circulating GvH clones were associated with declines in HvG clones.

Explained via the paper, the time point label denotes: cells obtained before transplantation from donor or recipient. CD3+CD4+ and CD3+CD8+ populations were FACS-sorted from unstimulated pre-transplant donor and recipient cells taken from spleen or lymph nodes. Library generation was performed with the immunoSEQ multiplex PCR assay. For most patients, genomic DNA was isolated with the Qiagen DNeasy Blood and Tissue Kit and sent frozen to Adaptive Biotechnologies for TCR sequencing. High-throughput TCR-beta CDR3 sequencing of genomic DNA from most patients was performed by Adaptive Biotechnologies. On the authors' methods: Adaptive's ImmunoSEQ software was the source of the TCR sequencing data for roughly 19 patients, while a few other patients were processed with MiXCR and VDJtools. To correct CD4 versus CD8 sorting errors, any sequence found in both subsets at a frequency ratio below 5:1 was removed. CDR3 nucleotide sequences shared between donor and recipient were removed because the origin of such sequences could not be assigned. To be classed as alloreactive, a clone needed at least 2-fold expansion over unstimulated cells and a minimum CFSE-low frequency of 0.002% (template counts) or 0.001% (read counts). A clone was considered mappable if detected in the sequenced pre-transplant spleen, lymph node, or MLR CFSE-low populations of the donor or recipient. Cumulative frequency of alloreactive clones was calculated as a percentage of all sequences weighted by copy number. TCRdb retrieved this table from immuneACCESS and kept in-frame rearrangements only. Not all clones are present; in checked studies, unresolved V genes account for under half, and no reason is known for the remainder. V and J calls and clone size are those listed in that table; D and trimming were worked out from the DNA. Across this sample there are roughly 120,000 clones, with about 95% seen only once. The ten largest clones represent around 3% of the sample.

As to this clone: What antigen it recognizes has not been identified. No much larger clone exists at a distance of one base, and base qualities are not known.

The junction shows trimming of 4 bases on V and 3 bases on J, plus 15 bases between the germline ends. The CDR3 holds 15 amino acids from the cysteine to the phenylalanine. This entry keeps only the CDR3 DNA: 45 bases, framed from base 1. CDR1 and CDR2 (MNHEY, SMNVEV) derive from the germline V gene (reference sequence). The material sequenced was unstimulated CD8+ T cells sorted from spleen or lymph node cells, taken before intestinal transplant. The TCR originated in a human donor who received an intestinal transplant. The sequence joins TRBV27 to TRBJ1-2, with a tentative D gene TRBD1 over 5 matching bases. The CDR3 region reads CASSSGQGIYYGYTF. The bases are TGTGCCAGCAGTTCCGGGCAGGGTATATACTATGGCTACACCTTC.